The rows below give T cell receptor beta chains drawn from one sample of a study of T cells after yellow fever vaccination. TCRdb recomputed calls from the 5' RACE reads with MiXCR, one row per CDR3 protein. Among 450,000 to 600,000 distinct CDR3 sequences listed, roughly 17% were seen once. Material: PBMCs, obtained about 5 days after the first yellow fever vaccination. Receptors originate from a man younger than 35 who received the YFV17D yellow fever vaccine. The CDR3 runs from the conserved cysteine through the conserved F or W. The D gene is left open where the match is weak. A clone size is listed for some rows: how often the clone was seen (once, few, many), or a class if it is expanded.

size	V	J	D	CDR3	DNA
few	TRBV5-1	TRBJ1-1	TRBD1	CASSLVTGDNTEAFF	TGCGCCAGCAGCCTTGTAACAGGGGATAACACTGAAGCTTTCTTT
NA	TRBV3-1	TRBJ1-1	TRBD1	CASSHQGAEAFF	TGTGCCAGCAGCCATCAGGGGGCTGAAGCTTTCTTT
few	TRBV7-2	TRBJ1-1	TRBD1	CASSPHRGRGDTEAFF	TGTGCCAGCAGCCCACACAGGGGTCGAGGGGACACTGAAGCTTTCTTT
few	TRBV29-1	TRBJ2-3	NA	CSVEAGVPSGTQYF	TGCAGCGTTGAAGCGGGGGTGCCTTCGGGTACGCAGTATTTT
few	TRBV5-1	TRBJ1-1	NA	CASSPGGTVNTEAFF	TGCGCCAGCAGTCCCGGTGGAACGGTGAACACTGAAGCTTTCTTT
NA	TRBV18	TRBJ1-1	NA	CASSEGRNTEAFF	TGTGCCAGCTCTGAGGGCCGGAACACTGAAGCTTTCTTT
many	TRBV28	TRBJ2-1	TRBD2	CASRRMSGGRSYNEQFF	TGTGCCAGCAGGCGGATGAGCGGGGGGCGCTCCTACAATGAGCAGTTCTTC
NA	TRBV27	TRBJ2-3	TRBD2	CASSLSFGGTSGNTQYF	TGTGCCAGCAGTTTAAGTTTCGGGGGGACTAGCGGGAACACGCAGTATTTT
NA	TRBV5-1	TRBJ2-2	TRBD2	CASTDTRGGYPGELFF	TGCGCCAGCACCGATACGCGGGGGGGGTACCCCGGGGAGCTGTTTTTT
NA	TRBV6-2/TRBV6-3	TRBJ1-5	NA	CASSYSAAIIGQPQHF	TGTGCCAGCAGTTACTCGGCAGCAATCATAGGTCAGCCCCAGCATTTT
NA	TRBV10-3	TRBJ2-3	TRBD1	CAISGQGVTDTQYF	TGTGCCATCAGCGGACAGGGAGTAACAGATACGCAGTATTTT
NA	TRBV28	TRBJ2-3	TRBD2	CASGTSGSTDTQYF	TGTGCCAGCGGCACTAGCGGGAGCACAGATACGCAGTATTTT
NA	TRBV20-1	TRBJ2-1	TRBD2	CSASGGGPYNEQFF	TGCAGTGCTAGTGGCGGGGGACCCTACAATGAGCAGTTCTTC
NA	TRBV6-2/TRBV6-3	TRBJ1-2	NA	CASSEDGDNYGYTF	TGTGCCAGCTCAGAAGACGGGGATAACTATGGCTACACCTTC
many	TRBV27	TRBJ2-6	NA	CASSSWSSGANVLTF	TGTGCCAGCAGCTCTTGGAGCTCTGGGGCCAACGTCCTGACTTTC
NA	TRBV6-2/TRBV6-3	TRBJ1-6	TRBD1	CASEPGTDNSPLHF	TGTGCCAGCGAGCCCGGGACAGATAATTCACCCCTCCACTTT
NA	TRBV4-3	TRBJ1-1	NA	CASSQGTAYHTEAFF	TGCGCCAGCAGCCAAGGGACCGCCTATCACACTGAAGCTTTCTTT
many	TRBV5-1	TRBJ2-3	TRBD1	CASSFGTGGPDTQYF	TGCGCCAGCAGCTTCGGGACAGGGGGCCCAGATACGCAGTATTTT
few	TRBV20-1	TRBJ2-3	NA	CSARGTGVSTDTQYF	TGCAGTGCTAGGGGGACGGGGGTTAGCACAGATACGCAGTATTTT
NA	TRBV6-5	TRBJ2-5	NA	CASSYRSSYSRGETQYF	TGTGCCAGCAGTTACAGGAGCAGTTACAGTAGAGGAGAGACCCAGTACTTC
NA	TRBV27	TRBJ2-1	NA	CASIDSSYNEQFF	TGTGCCAGCATTGACAGCTCCTACAATGAGCAGTTCTTC
NA	TRBV6-5	TRBJ1-1	NA	CASSYQGMNTEAFF	TGTGCCAGCAGTTACCAGGGGATGAACACTGAAGCTTTCTTT
NA	TRBV12-3/TRBV12-4	TRBJ2-4	NA	CASGDTNIQYF	TGTGCCAGCGGGGACACAAACATTCAGTACTTC
NA	TRBV21-1	TRBJ1-5	NA	CASSKVAGSQPQHF	TGTGCCAGCAGCAAAGTTGCAGGGTCCCAGCCCCAGCATTTT
NA	TRBV4-1	TRBJ2-3	TRBD1	CASSQATGDSTDTQYF	TGCGCCAGCAGCCAAGCCACAGGGGACAGCACAGATACGCAGTATTTT
few	TRBV12-5	TRBJ1-6	NA	CASGLVLGGAPLHF	TGTGCTAGTGGTTTGGTACTAGGCGGGGCACCCCTCCACTTT
NA	TRBV18	TRBJ1-2	TRBD1	CASSPSNEGARGYTF	TGTGCCAGCTCACCTTCAAACGAGGGGGCGCGAGGCTACACCTTC
few	TRBV5-1	TRBJ2-1	NA	CASSLGIRGNEQFF	TGCGCCAGCAGCTTGGGTATAAGAGGTAATGAGCAGTTCTTC
many	TRBV5-1	TRBJ2-3	NA	CASSLGSSVAPDTQYF	TGCGCCAGCAGCTTGGGATCTAGCGTCGCCCCAGATACGCAGTATTTT
NA	TRBV4-1	TRBJ2-2	TRBD1	CASSQGQGASDTGELFF	TGCGCCAGCAGCCAGGGACAGGGGGCGTCGGACACCGGGGAGCTGTTTTTT
NA	TRBV4-1	TRBJ1-1	NA	CASGKERNTEAFF	TGCGCCAGCGGGAAGGAACGGAACACTGAAGCTTTCTTT
few	TRBV7-8	TRBJ1-2	TRBD1	CASKSLTGTDFFHSNYGYTF	TGTGCCAGCAAGTCGTTAACCGGGACAGACTTCTTCCATTCTAACTATGGCTACACCTTC
once	TRBV10-3	TRBJ1-1	TRBD1	CAISTQTTGDTEAFF	TGTGCCATCAGTACCCAAACCACAGGGGACACTGAAGCTTTCTTT
NA	TRBV5-1	TRBJ2-3	NA	CASSAGQTDTQYF	TGCGCCAGCAGCGCAGGACAGACAGATACGCAGTATTTT
few	TRBV5-1	TRBJ1-1	NA	CASSLDTSRLENTEAFF	TGCGCCAGCAGCTTGGACACCAGTCGGTTAGAGAACACTGAAGCTTTCTTT
few	TRBV5-1	TRBJ2-7	NA	CASSFGAGNEQYF	TGCGCCAGCAGCTTCGGGGCCGGGAACGAGCAGTACTTC
few	TRBV28	TRBJ2-2	TRBD1	CASSDSRQGDTGELFF	TGTGCCAGCAGTGACTCACGACAGGGCGACACCGGGGAGCTGTTTTTT
NA	TRBV2	TRBJ2-5	NA	CASNDLEGGTQYF	TGTGCCAGCAACGATCTAGAGGGCGGGACCCAGTACTTC
NA	TRBV12-5	TRBJ2-1	TRBD2	CASGYDELRTSVTLEQFF	TGTGCTAGTGGTTACGATGAGCTTCGGACTAGCGTCACCTTGGAGCAGTTCTTC
NA	TRBV13	TRBJ2-3	NA	CASSPLSNSSTDTQYF	TGTGCCAGCAGCCCCCTGAGCAATTCTAGCACAGATACGCAGTATTTT
NA	TRBV5-1	TRBJ2-1	TRBD2	CASSWFRTSGIYNEQFF	TGCGCCAGCAGCTGGTTTAGGACTAGCGGCATCTACAATGAGCAGTTCTTC
NA	TRBV7-2	TRBJ2-7	NA	CASSSGEGYEQYF	TGTGCCAGCAGCTCAGGGGAAGGGTACGAGCAGTACTTC
few	TRBV7-2	TRBJ1-5	TRBD1	CASSLATRQGGNQPQHF	TGTGCCAGCAGCTTAGCGACCCGACAGGGAGGCAATCAGCCCCAGCATTTT
few	TRBV7-9	TRBJ1-4	NA	CASSFGLSTNEKLFF	TGTGCCAGCAGCTTCGGGCTATCAACTAATGAAAAACTGTTTTTT
once	TRBV5-1	TRBJ2-5	NA	CASSLASRATETQYF	TGCGCCAGCAGCTTGGCCTCCCGGGCAACAGAGACCCAGTACTTC
NA	TRBV6-5	TRBJ2-5	NA	CASSWGITGIPSETQYF	TGTGCCAGCAGTTGGGGTATTACAGGGATTCCATCGGAGACCCAGTACTTC
few	TRBV6-2/TRBV6-3	TRBJ2-1	NA	CASSYGARGHEQFF	TGTGCCAGCAGTTACGGGGCAAGGGGCCATGAGCAGTTCTTC
few	TRBV20-1	TRBJ2-5	TRBD1	CSARRPPGQHAGETQYF	TGCAGTGCTAGAAGACCACCGGGACAGCACGCGGGAGAGACCCAGTACTTC
few	TRBV7-9	TRBJ2-1	TRBD2	CASSSLAGGPDNEQFF	TGTGCCAGCAGCTCCCTAGCGGGGGGGCCCGACAATGAGCAGTTCTTC
many	TRBV12-3/TRBV12-4	TRBJ1-1	NA	CASSRADLNTEAFF	TGTGCCAGCAGTCGGGCCGATTTAAACACTGAAGCTTTCTTT
NA	TRBV11-2	TRBJ1-1	NA	CASSIHTVNTEAFF	TGTGCCAGCAGCATCCATACAGTGAACACTGAAGCTTTCTTT
NA	TRBV27	TRBJ2-1	NA	CASSLGGAVLYNEQFF	TGTGCCAGCAGTTTGGGCGGGGCGGTTTTGTACAATGAGCAGTTCTTC
few	TRBV4-2	TRBJ2-5	NA	CASSRNRDGQETQYF	TGTGCCAGCAGCCGTAACCGGGACGGACAAGAGACCCAGTACTTC
few	TRBV5-6	TRBJ2-5	NA	CASSLEGVPTQYF	TGTGCCAGCAGCTTGGAGGGCGTTCCGACCCAGTACTTC
NA	TRBV29-1	TRBJ1-3	TRBD1	CSVTGPDGNTIYF	TGCAGCGTGACAGGGCCGGATGGAAACACCATATATTTT
NA	TRBV29-1	TRBJ2-7	NA	CSVEGGANYEQYF	TGCAGCGTTGAAGGGGGCGCGAACTACGAGCAGTACTTC
few	TRBV4-3	TRBJ2-1	NA	CASSKQGLYNEQFF	TGCGCCAGCAGTAAACAGGGATTATATAATGAGCAGTTCTTC
NA	TRBV6-2/TRBV6-3	TRBJ2-1	TRBD1	CASSYTPVALQGAAYNEQFF	TGTGCCAGCAGCTATACGCCGGTGGCTTTGCAGGGGGCAGCCTACAATGAGCAGTTCTTC
many	TRBV9	TRBJ1-1	NA	CASSVGDTEAFF	TGTGCCAGCAGCGTAGGGGACACTGAAGCTTTCTTT